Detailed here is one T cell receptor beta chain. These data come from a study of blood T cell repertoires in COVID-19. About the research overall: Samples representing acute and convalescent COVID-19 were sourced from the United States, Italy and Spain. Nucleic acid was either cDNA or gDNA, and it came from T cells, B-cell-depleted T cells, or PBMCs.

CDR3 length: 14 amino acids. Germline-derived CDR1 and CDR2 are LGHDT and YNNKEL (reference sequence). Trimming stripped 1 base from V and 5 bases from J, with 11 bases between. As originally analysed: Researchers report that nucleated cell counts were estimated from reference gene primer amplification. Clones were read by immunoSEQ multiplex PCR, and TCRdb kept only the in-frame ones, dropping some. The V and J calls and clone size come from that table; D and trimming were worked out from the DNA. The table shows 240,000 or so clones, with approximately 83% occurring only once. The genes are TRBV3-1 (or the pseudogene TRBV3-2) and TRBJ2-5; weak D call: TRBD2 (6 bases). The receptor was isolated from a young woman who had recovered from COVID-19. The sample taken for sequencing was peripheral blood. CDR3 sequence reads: CASSQVFGGETQYF. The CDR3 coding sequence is TGTGCCAGCAGCCAAGTTTTTGGGGGGGAGACCCAGTACTTC.